The sequence of this T cell receptor (beta chain) was determined in a study of blood T cell repertoires in COVID-19. In the study overall: Samples taken during acute and convalescent COVID-19 were collected in the United States, Italy and Spain. Sources were T cells, B-cell-depleted T cells, or PBMCs; the material itself was cDNA or gDNA.

This clone showed up just a few times. Per the authors' pipeline: Amplification with reference gene primers provided the estimates of nucleated cell counts. Using immunoSEQ multiplex PCR, the repertoire was profiled, and TCRdb retains in-frame clones only, with some absent. That table supplies the V and J calls and clone size; D and trimming were determined from the DNA. The sample has 200,000 to 250,000 clones, 80% to 90% seen once. This study enrolled people aged 18 to 89 from under 25 US geographic areas. Germline lookup yields CDR1 SGHAT and CDR2 FQNNGV. The CDR3 runs 11 residues. Trimming removed 3 bases at V and 8 bases at J, with 5 bases between.

This rearrangement joins TRBV11-2 to TRBJ2-1, with no clear D. The sample comprised PBMCs or T cells enriched from blood (not recorded which). The sequence was collected from a middle-aged woman with acute COVID-19. In nucleotides, the CDR3 is TGTGCCAGCAGCTTCCCGGATGAGCAGTTCTTC. It specifies CASSFPDEQFF.